A single T cell receptor (beta chain) is shown here with its context. Antigen: not known. The sample comes from a study of T cell responses to AZD1222 COVID-19 vaccine. The V end was cut by 3 bases, the J end by 1 base, with 10 bases between. This CDR3 is 15 amino acids long. Germline V gene data show CDR1 as MDHEN and CDR2 as SYDVKM. Regarding the study as a whole: Distributed over spike, vaccine-associated CD4 TCRs predominated at 160-218 and 743-854. Seropositive AZD1222 recipients at baseline numbered only five to seven. It should be noted that donors were predominantly white British and more often female, and clonal diversity was possibly underestimated.

The protocol was immunoSEQ multiplex PCR, while the TCRdb copy is restricted to in-frame clones and leaves out a portion. The sample contains approximately 120,000 clones, approximately 86% of which appear only once. This chain joins TRBV28 and TRBJ1-5; tentative D call: TRBD1 (5 bases). Sequenced material: peripheral blood, taken on day 0 of AZD1222 vaccination. This TCR derives from an adult in good health. The DNA for the CDR3 is TGTGCCAGCAGTTTCGGGGGAACCAGCAATCAGCCCCAGCATTTT. As protein: CASSFGGTSNQPQHF. Variable domain in full (rest from reference TRBV28 and TRBJ1-5): DVKVTQSSRYLVKRTGEKVFLECVQDMDHENMFWYRQDPGLGLRLIYFSYDVKMKEKGDIPEGYSVSREKKERFSLILESASTNQTSMYLCASSFGGTSNQPQHFGDGTRLSIL.